The present entry profiles one T cell receptor beta chain with its context. Its antigen is currently unknown. This CDR3 is 11 amino acids long. CDR1 is GTSNPN, CDR2 SVGIG, per germline (reference sequence). Trimming cost V 0 bases and J 8 bases, with 7 bases left between them. This sample was included in a study of T-cell reconstitution after alpha-beta-depleted transplantation in children. General study findings and limits: At the one-year point after transplant, T-cell counts and TCRbeta diversity were found to come mostly from T cells that had been newly produced. Some patients owed their high day-60 TCRbeta diversity to surviving recipient T cells and thymic progenitors. Expanded graft clones numbering several hundred reportedly gave rise to alpha-beta T cells about two months after transplant.

As it was prepared, the TCRbeta library received unique molecular identifiers. TCRdb reprocessed the PCR reads with MiXCR, giving one entry per CDR3 protein. This sample yields about 400,000 distinct CDR3 sequences, of which around 15% are seen a single time; 25% to 30% belongs to the top ten. The TCR originated in a boy in the first two years of life who had a stem cell transplant for Wiskott-Aldrich syndrome, so the T cells may come from the graft donor. Sequencing used PBMCs, mostly from graft donor cells, obtained 360 days after TCRalphabeta/CD19-depleted stem cell transplant. The chain couples TRBV30 to TRBJ2-5; D unresolved. The CDR3: CAWSVLETQYF. As DNA, the CDR3 is TGTGCCTGGAGTGTATTGGAAACCCAGTACTTC.